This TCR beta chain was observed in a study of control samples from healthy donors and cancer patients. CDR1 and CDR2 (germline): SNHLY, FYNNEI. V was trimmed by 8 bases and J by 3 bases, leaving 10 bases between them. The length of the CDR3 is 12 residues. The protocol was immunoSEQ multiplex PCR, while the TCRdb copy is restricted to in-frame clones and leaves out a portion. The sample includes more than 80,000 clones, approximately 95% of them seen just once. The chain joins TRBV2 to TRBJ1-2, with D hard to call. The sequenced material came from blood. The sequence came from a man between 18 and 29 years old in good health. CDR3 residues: CASGGTHYGYTF. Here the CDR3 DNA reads TGTGCCAGCGGCGGAACGCACTATGGCTACACCTTC.